In its sample, the clone carrying this TCR beta chain was seen once. This same CDR3 is encoded by further DNA sequences in the sample. J gave up 4 bases and V 1 base, and 1 base lay outside the gene matches. This CDR3 is built from 14 residues. The germline V gene encodes CDR1 SGHAT and CDR2 FQNNGV. The source of the sample is a study of shared clonotypes between healthy human individuals. TCRdb's table, derived via immunoSEQ multiplex PCR, lists solely in-frame clones and lacks some. The repertoire includes about 700,000 clones, around 72% of them detected once, and approximately 1.6% sits in the top ten.

This clonotype was obtained from a woman in her twenties or thirties in good health. The sequenced sample consisted of memory CD4+ T cells sorted from blood. Indicated subset: CD45RA-negative fraction. The chain employs TRBV11-2 and TRBJ2-1; 7 bases line up with TRBD2. The CDR3 sequence is CASSLAGGYNEQFF. In DNA form, the CDR3 reads TGTGCCAGCAGCTTAGCCGGGGGGTACAATGAGCAGTTCTTC. The whole variable domain, remainder taken from reference TRBV11-2 and TRBJ2-1, is EAGVAQSPRYKIIEKRQSVAFWCNPISGHATLYWYQQILGQGPKLLIQFQNNGVVDDSQLPKDRFSAERLKGVDSTLKIQPAKLEDSAVYLCASSLAGGYNEQFFGPGTRLTVL.